A single sample gave rise to the 14 T cell receptor beta chains below, sequenced in a study of PD-1 blockade in classical Hodgkin lymphoma. Sequencing was performed with immunoSEQ multiplex PCR; in TCRdb, only in-frame clones are kept and a portion is missing. This sample has 6,000 to 10,000 clones; 78% occur once, and the top ten carry 45%. The time point: cycle 4 day 1 (C4D1), after five to seven weeks of nivolumab. Each patient experienced a relapse that followed autologous stem cell transplantation, and brentuximab vedotin exposure varied. Sample: peripheral blood mononuclear cells (PBMCs), taken before the fourth cycle of nivolumab. The receptors were sampled from a human donor with classical Hodgkin lymphoma.

This chain connects TRBV29-1 to TRBJ2-5; possibly TRBD1 or TRBD2 for D (5 bases each). Germline V gives CDR1 SQVTM, CDR2 ANQGSEA. Trimming took off 4 bases at V and 4 bases at J, with 16 bases between the two ends. The CDR3 consists of 14 residues. This CDR3 is CSVGEWGMGETQYF. CDR3 bases: TGCAGCGTTGGGGAGTGGGGGATGGGAGAGACCCAGTACTTC. The entire variable domain, with the rest obtained from reference TRBV29-1 and TRBJ2-5, is as follows: SAVISQKPSRDICQRGTSLTIQCQVDSQVTMMFWYRQQPGQSLTLIATANQGSEATYESGFVIDKFPISRPNLTFSTLTVSNMSPEDSSIYLCSVGEWGMGETQYFGPGTRLLVL.

The chain links TRBV11-2 to TRBJ2-1; possible D gene TRBD1, 6 bases. Between the trimmed V and J ends, which lost 0 bases and 8 bases, there was a span of 11 bases. The CDR3 is made up of 14 amino acids. Germline-derived CDR1 and CDR2 are SGHAT and FQNNGV. The CDR3 region is CASSLDPRGHEQFF. DNA of the CDR3: TGTGCCAGCAGCTTAGATCCCAGGGGCCATGAGCAGTTCTTC.

The rearrangement uses TRBV28 and TRBJ1-2; a weak D match, TRBD1 (5 bases). This CDR3 is 18 amino acids long. From germline, CDR1 is MDHEN and CDR2 SYDVKM. The V and J ends lost 2 bases and 4 bases respectively, with 23 bases between them. The CDR3 here is CASSLDQRRQGGSYGYTF. The CDR3 DNA follows: TGTGCCAGCAGTTTAGACCAGCGAAGGCAGGGAGGTAGCTATGGCTACACCTTC.

The chain carries TRBV14 and TRBJ2-2, with 10 bases identical to TRBD1. J lost 7 bases, V lost 5 bases, and 7 bases had no gene match. This CDR3 spans 15 amino acids. The germline V gene encodes CDR1 SGHDN and CDR2 FVKESK. CDR3 DNA sequence: TGTGCCAGCAGCTCCCGGGACAGGGGTTACGGGGAGCTGTTTTTT. Its protein product is CASSSRDRGYGELFF.

By frequency in the sample, this clone is large. V and J are TRBV19 and TRBJ1-2, with D hard to call. This CDR3 is built from 11 residues. In germline, CDR1 is LNHDA, CDR2 SQIVND (reference sequence). V lost 4 bases, J lost 8 bases, and 8 bases lay in between. CDR3 loop: CASSNDPGYTF. The DNA of the CDR3 is TGTGCCAGTAGTAACGACCCCGGCTACACCTTC. The complete variable domain, with remaining parts taken from reference TRBV19 and TRBJ1-2, reads DGGITQSPKYLFRKEGQNVTLSCEQNLNHDAMYWYRQDPGQGLRLIYYSQIVNDFQKGDIAEGYSVSREKKESFPLTVTSAQKNPTAFYLCASSNDPGYTFGSGTRLTVV.

In the case of this clone: At one boundary the junction diverges from the germline segment, which might be a read error. The chain employs TRBV7-7 and TRBJ2-7, with 8 nucleotides matching TRBD1. Germline CDR1 SSHAT, CDR2 FNYEAQ (reference sequence). CDR3 length: 13 residues. The CDR3 region is CASSPKTGDEQYF. CDR3 in DNA: TGTGCTAGCAGCCCCAAGACAGGGGACGAGCAGTACTTC.

This clone has only a few counts. The rearrangement links TRBV13 to TRBJ2-3, with a weak D call TRBD2 (5 bases). The CDR3 loop spans 14 amino acids. CDR1 and CDR2 (germline): PRHDT, FYEKMQ (reference sequence). The germline V and J ends were trimmed by 6 bases and 3 bases, with 13 bases remaining between them. The chain's CDR3 is CASRDGEGTDTQYF. The CDR3 coding sequence is TGTGCCAGCAGGGACGGAGAGGGTACAGATACGCAGTATTTT.

On this clone itself: Its ends do not fully match the called genes, so a read error is possible. The rearrangement uses TRBV5-1 and TRBJ1-4; no definite D call. In germline, CDR1 is SGHRS, CDR2 YFSETQ. The CDR3 runs to 15 residues. CDR3 in amino acids: CAGSPTASSNEKLFF. The CDR3 nucleotides read TGCGCCGGCAGCCCAACGGCCAGTTCAAATGAAAAACTGTTTTTT.

This clone occurred once. The chain carries TRBV19 and TRBJ2-1; TRBD1 aligns across 8 bases. Germline V lookup: CDR1 LNHDA, CDR2 SQIVND (reference sequence). Unmatched junction bases numbered 6, after V lost 6 bases and J lost 2 bases. The CDR3 has 15 amino acids. CDR3 residues: CASRTQGVPYNEQFF. The CDR3, as DNA: TGTGCCAGTAGAACACAGGGGGTCCCCTACAATGAGCAGTTCTTC.

The CDR3 coding sequence is TGTGCCAGCAGTCTGGGTAACTATGGCTACACCTTC. Encoded protein: CASSLGNYGYTF. The gene calls are TRBV6-1 and TRBJ1-2; D gene uncertain. This CDR3 contains 12 residues. Per the germline V gene, CDR1 is MNHNS and CDR2 is SASEGT. With 5 bases removed from V and 1 base from J, the gap between germline ends came to 5 bases.

The V and J genes are TRBV4-2 and TRBJ2-2; weak D call: TRBD1 (6 bases). Germline-derived CDR1 and CDR2 are LGHNA and YNFKEQ. V was cut by 0 bases and J by 4 bases, with 12 bases left in between. There are 16 residues in the CDR3. Here the CDR3 reads CASSQDSDRFTGELFF. The CDR3 region has the DNA TGTGCCAGCAGCCAAGATTCTGACAGGTTCACCGGGGAGCTGTTTTTT.

The sample holds a few counts of this clone. This CDR3 is CASSDEGVYEQYF. Written as DNA, the CDR3 is TGCGCCAGCAGTGACGAAGGGGTTTACGAGCAGTACTTC. This chain links TRBV10-1 with TRBJ2-7, with D possibly matching TRBD1 (5 bases). The V gene's germline CDR1 is WNHNN and CDR2 SYGVQD (reference sequence). The CDR3 extends over 13 amino acids. The V gene lost 3 bases and the J gene lost 4 bases, with 10 bases spanning the gap.

The chain has TRBV6-6 and TRBJ1-5; D not certain. The germline CDR1 and CDR2 sequences are MNHNY and SVGAGI (reference sequence). Trimming pared 4 bases from V and 1 base from J, leaving 5 bases between. The CDR3 is made up of 13 amino acids. The CDR3 DNA follows: TGTGCCAGCAGTTCGGGCAGCAATCAGCCCCAGCATTTT. This gives the protein CASSSGSNQPQHF.

This rearrangement joins TRBV19 to TRBJ2-3, with unresolved D. The CDR3 is 15 amino acids. The V end lost 5 bases, the J end lost 3 bases, and 15 bases lay between the germline ends. Germline-derived CDR1 and CDR2 are LNHDA and SQIVND (reference sequence). The CDR3 nucleotides are TGTGCCAGTAGTGCTTCGGTGGGTCTAACAGATACGCAGTATTTT. This gives the protein CASSASVGLTDTQYF.